Listed below are T cell receptor beta chains from one sample, sequenced in a study of beta chain features in type 1 diabetes. The data were produced by immunoSEQ multiplex PCR, yet TCRdb's version contains in-frame clones alone and is incomplete. The top ten clones hold 0.72% of a sample with about 40,000 clones, 45% to 50% of them seen once. Material for sequencing was central memory CD4+ T cells from blood. These receptors were obtained from a woman aged 18-35 years in good health. The CDR3 runs from the conserved cysteine through the conserved F or W. Each record gives: V gene, J gene, D gene, clone size, CDR3 DNA, CDR3 protein. The D gene is left open where the match is weak. The size field is filled for only some rows; it gives once, few, many or a size class.

TRBV7-6	TRBJ2-3	TRBD1	-	TGTGCCAGCAGCTCTCCTTGGGACAGGGGACACACAGATACGCAGTATTTT	CASSSPWDRGHTDTQYF
TRBV27	TRBJ2-5	TRBD2	-	TGTGCCAGCGGGTTGAAGCGGGGTCAAGAGACCCAGTACTTC	CASGLKRGQETQYF
TRBV10-3	TRBJ2-3	TRBD2	-	TGTGCCATCAGTGAGTCCACTAGCGGGAACACAGATACGCAGTATTTT	CAISESTSGNTDTQYF
TRBV5-1	TRBJ2-1	TRBD2	-	TGCGCCAGCAGTCGTGATCCAACTAGCGGGAGGGCCACGGGGAATGAGCAGTTCTTC	CASSRDPTSGRATGNEQFF
TRBV6-1	TRBJ2-7	TRBD1	-	TGTGCCAGCAGTCAACAGGGGGCTGCCTACGAGCAGTACTTC	CASSQQGAAYEQYF
TRBV5-5	TRBJ2-7	-	-	TGTGCCAGCAGCTCGTACTCGACCTACGAGCAGTACTTC	CASSSYSTYEQYF
TRBV18	TRBJ2-7	-	-	TGTGCCAGCTCACCACTTCCAGGCGAGCAGTACTTC	CASSPLPGEQYF
TRBV2	TRBJ1-1	-	few	TGTGCCAGCAGTGGATTACAGGGCTATTTTGAAGCTTTCTTT	CASSGLQGYFEAFF
TRBV19	TRBJ1-3	-	-	TGTGCCAGTAGTATGGACATTCGAAACACCATATATTTT	CASSMDIRNTIYF
TRBV6-6	TRBJ1-1	TRBD1	few	TGTGCCAGCAGTTTCCCCCGGGACAGGATGAACACTGAAGCTTTCTTT	CASSFPRDRMNTEAFF
TRBV2	TRBJ1-4	-	-	TGTGCCAGCAGTGACAGGGTCGAAAAACTGTTTTTT	CASSDRVEKLFF
TRBV7-9	TRBJ2-7	-	few	TGTGCCAGCAGCGTCGGGGCCTACGAGCAGTACTTC	CASSVGAYEQYF
TRBV28	TRBJ2-1	TRBD2	few	TGTGCCAGCTCCTTGCTGGGACTAGCGGGAGGAATGAATGAGCAGTTCTTC	CASSLLGLAGGMNEQFF
TRBV7-8	TRBJ2-1	-	-	TGTGCCAGCAGTAGCAGACAGTACTCCTACAATGAGCAGTTCTTC	CASSSRQYSYNEQFF
TRBV14	TRBJ2-7	-	-	TGTGCCAGCAGCCGGTCCGGGACATACACCTACGAGCAGTACTTC	CASSRSGTYTYEQYF
TRBV6-1	TRBJ1-6	TRBD1	-	TGTGCCAGCAGTTGGGACAGGGGGTCTAATTCACCCCTCCACTTT	CASSWDRGSNSPLHF
TRBV7-2	TRBJ2-2	-	-	TGTGCCAGCAGCTTCGGGTACGGGGAGCTGTTTTTT	CASSFGYGELFF
TRBV11-1	TRBJ2-1	TRBD1	-	TGTGCCAGCAGCCCCCTCGGACAGGGGGACAATGAGCAGTTCTTC	CASSPLGQGDNEQFF
TRBV7-3	TRBJ2-6	TRBD1	once	TGTGCCAGCAGCTTAATGGGTCAGGGGGTCGGGGCCAACGTCCTGACTTTC	CASSLMGQGVGANVLTF
TRBV19	TRBJ1-5	TRBD1	-	TGTGCCAGTAGGGGACAGAGCAATCAGCCCCAGCATTTT	CASRGQSNQPQHF
TRBV27	TRBJ2-7	TRBD2	-	TGTGCCAGCAGTACTAGCGGGAGCACCTACGAGCAGTACTTC	CASSTSGSTYEQYF
TRBV28	TRBJ1-1	-	-	TGTGCCAGCAGTCCGAGATTCCGAACGGGCACTGAAGCTTTCTTT	CASSPRFRTGTEAFF
TRBV7-6	TRBJ1-1	-	-	TGTGCCAGCAGCTTCGGCGGGGAGACTGAAGCTTTCTTT	CASSFGGETEAFF
TRBV27	TRBJ1-5	-	-	TGTGCCAGCAGTTTAGTCGGGGAGGGTCAGCCCCAGCATTTT	CASSLVGEGQPQHF
TRBV6-5	TRBJ2-7	-	few	TGTGCCAGCAGTCTAGGGGGAATGCAGTACTTC	CASSLGGMQYF
TRBV5-1	TRBJ2-2	-	few	TGCGCCAGCAGTGATCCGGGACAGAACACCGGGGAGCTGTTTTTT	CASSDPGQNTGELFF
TRBV6-5	TRBJ2-7	TRBD1	-	TGTGCCAGCACTGCCGGAGACAGGGGTAAAGAGCAGTACTTC	CASTAGDRGKEQYF
TRBV6-1	TRBJ2-5	-	-	TGTGCCAGCAGTTCGGGAAGGGCAGAGACCCAGTACTTC	CASSSGRAETQYF
TRBV7-9	TRBJ2-1	TRBD2	-	TGTGCCAGCAGCTTAGGTTTAGGCGGAGCGGGAGGGAGGAATGAGCAGTTCTTC	CASSLGLGGAGGRNEQFF
TRBV10-1	TRBJ2-7	-	-	TGCGCCAGCAGTCGGCAGGTCGGATCCGAGCAGTACTTC	CASSRQVGSEQYF
TRBV6-1	TRBJ2-2	-	few	TGTGCCAGCAGTGAAGCGCGTGTACTCAACACCGGGGAGCTGTTTTTT	CASSEARVLNTGELFF
TRBV19	TRBJ1-5	TRBD1	few	TGTGCCAGTAGTATAGCGGGGACAGGCCATAGCAATCAGCCCCAGCATTTT	CASSIAGTGHSNQPQHF
TRBV30	TRBJ2-2	TRBD1	-	TGTGCCTGGGCCGGGACAGATGCTATAAGGGGCGCCGGGGAGCTGTTTTTT	CAWAGTDAIRGAGELFF
TRBV30	TRBJ2-7	-	-	TGTGCCTGGAGTGTAGTGGGCCGGCTCGGCCAGCAGTACTTC	CAWSVVGRLGQQYF
TRBV9	TRBJ1-2	TRBD1	-	TGTGCCAGCAGCGAAGGGACAGGGGGCGGCTATGGCTACACCTTC	CASSEGTGGGYGYTF
TRBV11-1	TRBJ2-7	-	-	TGTGCCAGCAGCTTAGAGCGGCTCTCCTACGAGCAGTACTTC	CASSLERLSYEQYF
TRBV29-1	TRBJ2-3	-	-	TGCAGCGCCAGGAGGGGAAACACAGATACGCAGTATTTT	CSARRGNTDTQYF
TRBV6-6	TRBJ2-3	TRBD1	-	TGTGCCAGCAGCCGACAGGGGTGGACAGATACGCAGTATTTT	CASSRQGWTDTQYF
TRBV7-6	TRBJ2-1	TRBD1	-	TGTGCCAGCAGCTTTGACAGGGGATACAATGAGCAGTTCTTC	CASSFDRGYNEQFF
TRBV5-5	TRBJ1-1	-	few	TGTGCCAGCAGCTCTCAGGGAAACACTGAAGCTTTCTTT	CASSSQGNTEAFF
TRBV6-5	TRBJ1-6	TRBD1	few	TGTGCCAGCAGGGACGGGACAGGGTATTCACCCCTCCACTTT	CASRDGTGYSPLHF
TRBV5-3	TRBJ2-1	-	few	TGTGCCAGCAAGAGGGCGGGAAGCCCCAACCCCCCCAATGAGCAGTTCTTC	CASKRAGSPNPPNEQFF
TRBV2	TRBJ1-5	-	-	TGTGCCAGCAGAGAACGCTCTGAGGGAAATCAGCCCCAGCATTTT	CASRERSEGNQPQHF
TRBV9	TRBJ2-1	-	few	TGTGCCAGCAGCGTAGGACTAGAGTTCAATGAGCAGTTCTTC	CASSVGLEFNEQFF